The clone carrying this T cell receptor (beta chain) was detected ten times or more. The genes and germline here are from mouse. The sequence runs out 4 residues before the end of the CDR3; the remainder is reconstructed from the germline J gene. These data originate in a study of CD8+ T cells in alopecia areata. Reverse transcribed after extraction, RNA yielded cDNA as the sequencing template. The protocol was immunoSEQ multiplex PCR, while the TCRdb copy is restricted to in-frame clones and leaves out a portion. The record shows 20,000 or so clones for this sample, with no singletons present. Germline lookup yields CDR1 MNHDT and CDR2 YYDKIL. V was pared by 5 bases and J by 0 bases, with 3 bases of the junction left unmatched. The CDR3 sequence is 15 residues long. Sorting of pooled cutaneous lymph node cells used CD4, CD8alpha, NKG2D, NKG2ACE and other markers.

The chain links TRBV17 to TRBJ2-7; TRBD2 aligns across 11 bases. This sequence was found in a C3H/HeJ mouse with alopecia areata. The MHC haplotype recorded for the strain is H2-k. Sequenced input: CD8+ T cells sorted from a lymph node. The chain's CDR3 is CASSDWGGSSYEQYF. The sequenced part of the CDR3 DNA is TGTGCTAGCAGTGACTGGGGGGGGAGCTCCTAT.